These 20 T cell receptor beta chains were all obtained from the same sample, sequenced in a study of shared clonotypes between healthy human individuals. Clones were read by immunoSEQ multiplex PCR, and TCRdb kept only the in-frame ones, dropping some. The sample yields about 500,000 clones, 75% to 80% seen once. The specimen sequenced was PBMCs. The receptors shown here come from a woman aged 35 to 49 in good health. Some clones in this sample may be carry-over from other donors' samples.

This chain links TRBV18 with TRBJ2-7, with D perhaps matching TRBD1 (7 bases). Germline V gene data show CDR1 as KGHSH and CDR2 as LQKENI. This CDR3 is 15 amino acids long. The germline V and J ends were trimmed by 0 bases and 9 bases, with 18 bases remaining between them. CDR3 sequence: CASSPPIGGGAVQYF. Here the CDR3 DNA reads TGTGCCAGCTCACCACCCATCGGAGGGGGCGCCGTGCAGTACTTC.

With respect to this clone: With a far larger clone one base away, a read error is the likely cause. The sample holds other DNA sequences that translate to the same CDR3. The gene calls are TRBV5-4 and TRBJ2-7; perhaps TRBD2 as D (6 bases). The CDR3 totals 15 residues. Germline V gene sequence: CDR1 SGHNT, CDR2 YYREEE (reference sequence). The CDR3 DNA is TGTGCTAGCAGCTTAGGCGGGGCGAGCTCCTACGAGCAGTACTTC. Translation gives CASSLGGASSYEQYF.

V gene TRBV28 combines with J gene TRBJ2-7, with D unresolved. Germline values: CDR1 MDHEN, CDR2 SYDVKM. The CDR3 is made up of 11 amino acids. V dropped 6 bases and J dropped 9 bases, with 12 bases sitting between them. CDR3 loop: CASRTGPGQYF. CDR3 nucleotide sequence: TGTGCCAGCAGGACCGGGCCGGGGCAGTACTTC.

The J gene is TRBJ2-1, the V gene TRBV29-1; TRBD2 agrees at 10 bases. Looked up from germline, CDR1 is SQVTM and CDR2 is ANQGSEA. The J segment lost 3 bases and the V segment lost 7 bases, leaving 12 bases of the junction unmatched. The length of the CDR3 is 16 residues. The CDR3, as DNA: TGCAGCGGCGGACCCTCCGGGACTAGCGACTACAATGAGCAGTTCTTC. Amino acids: CSGGPSGTSDYNEQFF.

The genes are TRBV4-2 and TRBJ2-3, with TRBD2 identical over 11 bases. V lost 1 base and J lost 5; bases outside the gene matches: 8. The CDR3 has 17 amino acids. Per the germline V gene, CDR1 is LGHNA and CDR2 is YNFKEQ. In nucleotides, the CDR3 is TGTGCCAGCAGCCAAGCGGCTAGCGGGAGGCTAGAAGATACGCAGTATTTT. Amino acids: CASSQAASGRLEDTQYF.

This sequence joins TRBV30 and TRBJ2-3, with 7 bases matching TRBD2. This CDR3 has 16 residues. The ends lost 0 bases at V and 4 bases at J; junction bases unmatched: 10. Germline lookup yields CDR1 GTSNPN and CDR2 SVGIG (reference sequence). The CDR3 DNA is TGTGCCTGGAGTGTAACCGAAGCGGGGCCGCCAGATACGCAGTATTTT. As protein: CAWSVTEAGPPDTQYF.

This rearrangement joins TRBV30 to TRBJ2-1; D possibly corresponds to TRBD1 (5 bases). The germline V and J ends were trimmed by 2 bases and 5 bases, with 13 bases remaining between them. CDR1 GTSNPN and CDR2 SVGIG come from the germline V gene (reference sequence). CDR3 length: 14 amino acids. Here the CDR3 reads CAWSKLGRNNEQFF. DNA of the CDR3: TGTGCCTGGAGTAAGTTGGGGCGAAACAATGAGCAGTTCTTC.

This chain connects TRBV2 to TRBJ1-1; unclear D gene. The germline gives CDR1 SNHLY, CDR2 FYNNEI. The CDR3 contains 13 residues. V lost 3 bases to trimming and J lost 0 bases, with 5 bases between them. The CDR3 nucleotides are TGTGCCAGCAGTGAGCAGGTGAACACTGAAGCTTTCTTT. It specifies CASSEQVNTEAFF.

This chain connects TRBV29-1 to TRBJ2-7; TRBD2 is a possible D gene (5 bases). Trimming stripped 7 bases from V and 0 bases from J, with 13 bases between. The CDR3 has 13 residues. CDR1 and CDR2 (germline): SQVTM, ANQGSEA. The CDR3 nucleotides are TGCAGCGGGGGAGAGGGTCTCTCCTACGAGCAGTACTTC. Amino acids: CSGGEGLSYEQYF.

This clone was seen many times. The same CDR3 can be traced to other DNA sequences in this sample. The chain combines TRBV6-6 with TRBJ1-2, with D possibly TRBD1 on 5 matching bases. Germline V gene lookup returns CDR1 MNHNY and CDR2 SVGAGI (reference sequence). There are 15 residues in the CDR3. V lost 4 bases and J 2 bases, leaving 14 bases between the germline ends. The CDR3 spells CASSFQGTSNYGYTF. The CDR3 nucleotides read TGTGCCAGCAGTTTTCAGGGAACTTCCAACTATGGCTACACCTTC.

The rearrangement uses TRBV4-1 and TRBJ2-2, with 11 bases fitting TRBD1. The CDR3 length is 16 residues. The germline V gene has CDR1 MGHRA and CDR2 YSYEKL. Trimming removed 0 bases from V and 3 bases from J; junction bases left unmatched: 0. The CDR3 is CASSQEGQGDTGELFF. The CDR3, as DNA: TGCGCCAGCAGCCAAGAGGGACAGGGGGACACCGGGGAGCTGTTTTTT.

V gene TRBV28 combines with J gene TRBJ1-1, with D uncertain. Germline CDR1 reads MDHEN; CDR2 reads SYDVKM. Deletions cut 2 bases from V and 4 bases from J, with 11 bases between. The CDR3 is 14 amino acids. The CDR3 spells CASSLETEFTEAFF. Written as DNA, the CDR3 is TGTGCCAGCAGTTTAGAGACGGAATTCACTGAAGCTTTCTTT.

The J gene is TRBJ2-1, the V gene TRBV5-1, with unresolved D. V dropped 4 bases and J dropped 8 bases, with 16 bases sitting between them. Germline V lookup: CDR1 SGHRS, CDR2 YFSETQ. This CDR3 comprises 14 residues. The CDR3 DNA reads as TGCGCCAGCAGCCTCTTCAGGTCTGTCGATGAGCAGTTCTTC. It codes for CASSLFRSVDEQFF.

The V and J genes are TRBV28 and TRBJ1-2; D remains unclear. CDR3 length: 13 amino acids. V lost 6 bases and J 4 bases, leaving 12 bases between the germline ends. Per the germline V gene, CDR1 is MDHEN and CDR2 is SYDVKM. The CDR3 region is CASRPEGGYGYTF. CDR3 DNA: TGTGCCAGCAGACCCGAGGGCGGCTATGGCTACACCTTC.

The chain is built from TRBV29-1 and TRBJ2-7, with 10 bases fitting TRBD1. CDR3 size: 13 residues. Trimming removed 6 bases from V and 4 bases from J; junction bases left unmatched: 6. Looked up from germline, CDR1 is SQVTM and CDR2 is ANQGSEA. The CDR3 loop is CSVTGQGGYEQYF. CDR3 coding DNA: TGCAGCGTCACAGGACAGGGGGGGTACGAGCAGTACTTC.

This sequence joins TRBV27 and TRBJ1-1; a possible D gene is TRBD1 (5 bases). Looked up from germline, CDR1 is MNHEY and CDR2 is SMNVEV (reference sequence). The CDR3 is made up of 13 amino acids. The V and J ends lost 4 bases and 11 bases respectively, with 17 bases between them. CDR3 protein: CASSYGPGSAAFF. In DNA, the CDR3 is TGTGCCAGCAGTTATGGTCCAGGGAGCGCTGCTTTCTTT.

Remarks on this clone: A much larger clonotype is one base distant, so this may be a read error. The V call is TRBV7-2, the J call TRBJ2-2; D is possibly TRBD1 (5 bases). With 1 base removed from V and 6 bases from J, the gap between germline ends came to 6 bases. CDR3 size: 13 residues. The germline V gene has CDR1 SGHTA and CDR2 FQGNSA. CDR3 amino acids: CASSLGGAGELFF. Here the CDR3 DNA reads TGTGCCAGCAGCTTAGGGGGCGCCGGGGAGCTGTTTTTT.

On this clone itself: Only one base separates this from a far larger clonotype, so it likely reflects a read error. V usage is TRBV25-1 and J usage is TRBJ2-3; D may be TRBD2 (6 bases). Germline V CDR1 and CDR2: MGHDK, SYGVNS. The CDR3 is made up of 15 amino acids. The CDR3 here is CASSAISTSTDAQYF. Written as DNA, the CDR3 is TGTGCCAGCAGTGCAATCTCTACTAGCACAGATGCGCAGTATTTT.

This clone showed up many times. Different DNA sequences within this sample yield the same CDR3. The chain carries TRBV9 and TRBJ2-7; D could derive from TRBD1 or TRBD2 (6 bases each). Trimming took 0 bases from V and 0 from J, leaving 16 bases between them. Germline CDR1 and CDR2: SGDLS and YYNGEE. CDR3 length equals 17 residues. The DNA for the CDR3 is TGTGCCAGCAGCGTAGCCCCGAGGGGGAGGAACTCCTACGAGCAGTACTTC. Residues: CASSVAPRGRNSYEQYF.

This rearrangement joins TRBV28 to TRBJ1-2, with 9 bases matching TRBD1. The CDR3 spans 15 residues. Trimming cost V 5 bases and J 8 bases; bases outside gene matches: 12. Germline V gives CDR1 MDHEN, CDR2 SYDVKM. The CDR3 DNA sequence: TGTGCCAGCAGTCCCCACCTCGGGACAGGGAACGGCTACACCTTC. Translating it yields CASSPHLGTGNGYTF.